The 2 T cell receptor beta chains below come from one sample, sequenced in a study of tumour-infiltrating T cells in Burkitt lymphoma. Measured with immunoSEQ multiplex PCR; TCRdb has only the in-frame clones, and not every one. The table has 3,000 to 5,000 clones, more than 13% seen once. The sequencing input was tumor tissue. Source of these receptors: a human donor with Burkitt lymphoma.

The rearrangement links TRBV9 to TRBJ2-2, with 8 bases fitting TRBD2. Per germline, CDR1 SGDLS and CDR2 YYNGEE. J gave up 1 base and V 2 bases, and 1 base lay outside the gene matches. The CDR3 runs 15 residues. The CDR3 here is CASSVSGVNTGELFF. The CDR3 DNA follows: TGTGCCAGCAGCGTTAGCGGGGTGAACACCGGGGAGCTGTTTTTT.

This clone was counted only a few times. The chain uses TRBV6-6 and TRBJ2-2, with TRBD2 as a possible D gene (6 bases). The CDR3 loop spans 15 amino acids. Germline-derived CDR1 and CDR2 are MNHNY and SVGAGI (reference sequence). Trimming took off 0 bases at V and 5 bases at J, with 10 bases between the two ends. The CDR3 region is CASSYSWGGTGELFF. CDR3 DNA: TGTGCCAGCAGTTACTCGTGGGGAGGTACCGGGGAGCTGTTTTTT.